This is a list of T cell receptor beta chains from one sample in a study of cytomegalovirus exposure and HLA in healthy donors. The method was immunoSEQ multiplex PCR; TCRdb's version includes in-frame clones alone and lacks a portion of them. The sample consists of approximately 200,000 clones, 79% of them appearing once. Sample: PBMCs. The source of these receptors is a girl aged 10 to 17 in good health and CMV-seropositive. CDR3s include the opening cysteine and the closing phenylalanine or tryptophan. Fields, in order: CDR3 DNA, CDR3 protein, D gene, J gene, V gene, clone size. The D gene is left open where the match is weak. Rows may omit the clone size; those that give it use once, few, many or a size class.

cdr3_nt: TGCGCCAGCAGCCAAGATGGGCGGGGCTACGGGGAGACCCAGTACTTC
cdr3_aa: CASSQDGRGYGETQYF
d_call: .
j_call: TRBJ2-5
v_call: TRBV4-3
clone_size: .

cdr3_nt: TGTGCCAGCAATGCAGGGCTTTCAGTGACCGAGCAGTACTTC
cdr3_aa: CASNAGLSVTEQYF
d_call: .
j_call: TRBJ2-7
v_call: TRBV2
clone_size: few

cdr3_nt: TGTGCCAGCAGCTTGATTAGAAATGAGCAGTTCTTC
cdr3_aa: CASSLIRNEQFF
d_call: .
j_call: TRBJ2-1
v_call: TRBV5-6
clone_size: .

cdr3_nt: TGTGCCAGCAGCGACGGGACAGGCCGACCCATGAACACTGAAGCTTTCTTT
cdr3_aa: CASSDGTGRPMNTEAFF
d_call: TRBD1
j_call: TRBJ1-1
v_call: TRBV9
clone_size: .

cdr3_nt: TGTGCCAGCAGCGTAGTACCGGGGGGGGAGTTAGGCGGGGAGCTGTTTTTT
cdr3_aa: CASSVVPGGELGGELFF
d_call: TRBD2
j_call: TRBJ2-2
v_call: TRBV9
clone_size: .

cdr3_nt: TGTGCCATCAAACAGGGGGACCTCTCCTACGAGCAGTACTTC
cdr3_aa: CAIKQGDLSYEQYF
d_call: TRBD1
j_call: TRBJ2-7
v_call: TRBV10-3
clone_size: .

cdr3_nt: TGTGCCTGGAGGGCCCCAATCACTGAAGCTTTCTTT
cdr3_aa: CAWRAPITEAFF
d_call: .
j_call: TRBJ1-1
v_call: TRBV30
clone_size: .

cdr3_nt: TGCGCCAGCGGCAGGTCTACCTACGAGCAGTACTTC
cdr3_aa: CASGRSTYEQYF
d_call: .
j_call: TRBJ2-7
v_call: TRBV10-1
clone_size: few

cdr3_nt: TGCGCCAGCAGCTCCGGGGTAGCGGGGGAGGTAGATACGCAGTATTTT
cdr3_aa: CASSSGVAGEVDTQYF
d_call: TRBD2
j_call: TRBJ2-3
v_call: TRBV5-1
clone_size: .

cdr3_nt: TGTGCCAGCAGCGCTAGCGGTACCACCCTCCACTTT
cdr3_aa: CASSASGTTLHF
d_call: .
j_call: TRBJ1-6
v_call: TRBV9
clone_size: few

cdr3_nt: TGTGCCAGCAGCTTGGTCGGGGTAACTTCACCCCTCCACTTT
cdr3_aa: CASSLVGVTSPLHF
d_call: .
j_call: TRBJ1-6
v_call: TRBV5-4
clone_size: .

cdr3_nt: TGTGCCACCAGCAGAGTAGCAGGGATTGAGGGCTACACCTTC
cdr3_aa: CATSRVAGIEGYTF
d_call: .
j_call: TRBJ1-2
v_call: TRBV15
clone_size: .